The 24 T cell receptor beta chains below were found in one sample sequenced in a study of T-cell memory formation after mild COVID-19. In TCRdb, the 5' RACE reads were re-called with MiXCR into one record per CDR3 protein. This sample has about 470,000 distinct CDR3 sequences, with around a sixth found just once. The sample was PBMCs or a T cell subset sorted from them (not recorded which). The receptor set was obtained from an adult woman who had mild COVID-19 (a few samples of this study predate the infection). Cell type and time point are not known.

The CDR3 loop is CATSREGLAGASQETQYF. The CDR3 DNA reads TGTGCCACCAGCCGCGAAGGGCTAGCGGGGGCCAGCCAAGAGACCCAGTACTTC. V gene TRBV15 combines with J gene TRBJ2-5, with 10 bases lining up with TRBD2. With 5 bases clipped from V and 1 base from J, the junction kept 13 bases outside the gene matches. The CDR3 is 18 amino acids. Germline loops: CDR1 LNHNV, CDR2 YYDKDF (reference sequence).

This clonotype was detected only a few times. The CDR3 nucleotides read TGTGCCATCAGTGAGTCTAGCGGGAGTGGCAATGAGCAGTTCTTC. Encoded protein: CAISESSGSGNEQFF. The chain combines TRBV10-3 with TRBJ2-1, with 9 bases aligning to TRBD2. The CDR3 runs 15 residues. The junction had 3 bases not matched to a gene; V was cut back by 0 bases and J by 6 bases. Germline CDR1 is ENHRY and CDR2 is SYGVKD.

The chain is built from TRBV18 and TRBJ1-1, with unresolved D. This CDR3 spans 16 amino acids. Germline V lookup: CDR1 KGHSH, CDR2 LQKENI. V dropped 3 bases and J dropped 1 base, with 15 bases sitting between them. The CDR3 nucleotides read TGTGCCAGCTCACCCAAAACCGGATGGGGGAACACTGAAGCTTTCTTT. Residues: CASSPKTGWGNTEAFF.

This rearrangement joins TRBV20-1 to TRBJ1-2; D is undetermined. The germline CDR1 and CDR2 sequences are DFQATT and SNEGSKA (reference sequence). The V end was cut by 5 bases, the J end by 3 bases, with 10 bases between. This CDR3 comprises 12 residues. The DNA for the CDR3 is TGCAGTGCTCACCAAGGGTACTATGGCTACACCTTC. Its protein product is CSAHQGYYGYTF.

As DNA, the CDR3 is TGTGCCAGCAGCTCAGACAGGGCTTGGAAGACCCAGTACTTC. It translates to CASSSDRAWKTQYF. V is TRBV7-2 and J is TRBJ2-5; the match to TRBD1 covers 7 bases. In germline, CDR1 is SGHTA, CDR2 FQGNSA. J gave up 6 bases and V 4 bases, and 8 bases lay outside the gene matches. The CDR3 runs 14 residues.

The rearrangement uses TRBV6-1 and TRBJ1-1; TRBD1 matches at 7 bases. V shed 4 bases and J 7 bases; nucleotides not matched to a gene: 6. CDR3 length equals 13 residues. Germline CDR1 and CDR2: MNHNS and SASEGT. CDR3 coding DNA: TGTGCCAGCAGTGTAACCGGGACAGTTGAAGCTTTCTTT. Protein sequence: CASSVTGTVEAFF.

The gene calls are TRBV10-3 and TRBJ1-1; D not resolved. The CDR3 has 15 residues. Looked up from germline, CDR1 is ENHRY and CDR2 is SYGVKD. The V gene lost 2 bases and the J gene lost 1 base, with 11 bases spanning the gap. In nucleotides, the CDR3 is TGTGCCATCAGTGAGCCTGGGTCAGCGAACACTGAAGCTTTCTTT. Protein product: CAISEPGSANTEAFF.

In the case of this clonotype: A clone one base away is much larger, so this may be a read error. V gene TRBV4-1 combines with J gene TRBJ2-3; D uncertain. The CDR3 is made up of 15 amino acids. Trimming removed 5 bases from V and 3 bases from J, with 15 bases in between. CDR1 and CDR2 from the germline V gene are MGHRA and YSYEKL. CDR3 amino acids: CASSKVRAATDTQYF. CDR3 DNA: TGCGCCAGCAGCAAAGTTCGGGCAGCAACAGATACGCAGTATTTT.

This clonotype occurred a few times. The V call is TRBV14, the J call TRBJ2-1; TRBD2 aligns across 13 bases. The CDR3 loop spans 17 amino acids. CDR1 is SGHDN, CDR2 FVKESK, per germline. Trimming took 0 bases from V and 9 from J; bases not matched to a gene: 8. The CDR3 reads CASSQDLGLAGVGEQFF. The DNA of the CDR3 is TGTGCCAGCAGCCAAGATCTTGGACTAGCGGGAGTCGGTGAGCAGTTCTTC.

The table lists this clonotype with a few counts. V usage is TRBV29-1 and J usage is TRBJ2-7; D possibly corresponds to TRBD2 (6 bases). This CDR3 is 14 amino acids long. Germline lookup yields CDR1 SQVTM and CDR2 ANQGSEA. Trimming shortened V by 4 bases and J by 6 bases, and 19 bases separated the two germline ends. This CDR3 is CSVARQEGLPEQYF. The CDR3 DNA is TGCAGCGTTGCGAGGCAGGAGGGTCTCCCCGAGCAGTACTTC.

This clonotype was picked up a small number of times. V and J are TRBV20-1 and TRBJ1-1, with D maybe TRBD1 (5 bases). Germline values: CDR1 DFQATT, CDR2 SNEGSKA (reference sequence). This CDR3 has 12 amino acids. V was clipped by 5 bases and J by 3 bases, with 10 bases between them. CDR3 sequence (DNA): TGCAGTGCTGCCCCGGGACACACTGAAGCTTTCTTT. It translates to CSAAPGHTEAFF.

This clonotype was counted many times. V and J are TRBV12-3 or TRBV12-4 and TRBJ1-2, with D possibly TRBD1 on 6 matching bases. Trimming took off 9 bases at V and 4 bases at J, with 15 bases between the two ends. This CDR3 contains 13 residues. As DNA, the CDR3 is TGTGCCAGTACTGCAGGACAGATCTATGGCTACACCTTC. This codes for CASTAGQIYGYTF.

The chain carries TRBV12-3 or TRBV12-4 and TRBJ1-5; no clear D gene. This CDR3 comprises 12 residues. V was clipped by 6 bases and J by 9 bases, with 12 bases between them. CDR3 nucleotide sequence: TGTGCCAGCAGGTTTGCAGTGGGGCCCCAGCATTTT. Protein: CASRFAVGPQHF.

CDR3 coding DNA: TGTGCCAGCAGCTTAGCGGTCAGCCCCACCTTC. Amino acids: CASSLAVSPTF. The rearrangement joins TRBV7-2 to TRBJ1-2; D gene ambiguous. This CDR3 is built from 11 residues. Germline V lookup: CDR1 SGHTA, CDR2 FQGNSA. The germline V and J ends were trimmed by 0 bases and 13 bases, with 9 bases remaining between them. Full variable domain (outside the CDR3, taken from reference TRBV7-2 and TRBJ1-2): GAGVSQSPSNKVTEKGKDVELRCDPISGHTALYWYRQSLGQGLEFLIYFQGNSAPDKSGLPSDRFSAERTGGSVSTLTIQRTQQEDSAVYLCASSLAVSPTFGSGTRLTVV.

This clonotype was observed a handful of times. The chain is built from TRBV12-3 or TRBV12-4 and TRBJ1-5; D remains unclear. The V end lost 6 bases, the J end lost 8 bases, and 14 bases lay between the germline ends. CDR3 length: 13 residues. CDR3: CASSRVRAEPQHF. CDR3 sequence (DNA): TGTGCCAGCAGCCGAGTCCGGGCCGAGCCCCAGCATTTT.

The table lists this clonotype with a few counts. The chain couples TRBV20-1 to TRBJ2-2, with D tentatively TRBD2 (5 bases). Germline CDR1 is DFQATT and CDR2 is SNEGSKA (reference sequence). V lost 6 bases and J 2 bases, leaving 22 bases between the germline ends. CDR3 length: 17 amino acids. Here the CDR3 DNA reads TGCAGTGCGAGAACCGCTTCGGGGAGCGGTAACACCGGGGAGCTGTTTTTT. This encodes CSARTASGSGNTGELFF.

The V call is TRBV14, the J call TRBJ1-2; D unresolved. Looked up from germline, CDR1 is SGHDN and CDR2 is FVKESK. The germline V and J ends were trimmed by 4 bases and 4 bases, with 10 bases remaining between them. This CDR3 is built from 13 residues. This CDR3 is CASSPAGIYGYTF. The CDR3 DNA follows: TGTGCCAGCAGCCCCGCGGGTATCTATGGCTACACCTTC.

A few counts support this clonotype. The rearrangement joins TRBV11-3 to TRBJ2-7, with unresolved D. This CDR3 has 15 residues. The V and J ends lost 6 bases and 2 bases respectively, with 17 bases between them. Germline assignment: CDR1 SGHNT and CDR2 YENEEA. DNA for the CDR3: TGTGCCAGCAGTTATAGACAAGCGCCAGCCTACGAGCAGTACTTC. Amino acid sequence: CASSYRQAPAYEQYF.

This rearrangement joins TRBV4-3 to TRBJ1-6; the match to TRBD1 covers 9 bases. CDR1 and CDR2 from the germline V gene are LGHNA and YSLEER. The CDR3 totals 14 residues. Germline trimming cut 1 base from V and 10 bases from J; bases unmatched to any gene: 2. CDR3 amino acids: CASSQGTGDSPLHF. The CDR3 DNA sequence: TGCGCCAGCAGCCAAGGGACAGGGGACTCACCCCTCCACTTT.

This chain uses TRBV5-6 with TRBJ1-1; D perhaps matches TRBD1 (5 bases). Germline V lookup: CDR1 SGHDT, CDR2 YYEEEE. V lost 6 bases and J lost 3, with 12 bases in between. There are 13 residues in the CDR3. This CDR3 is CASTSGGDTEAFF. CDR3 sequence (DNA): TGTGCCAGCACCTCTGGGGGGGACACTGAAGCTTTCTTT.

The rearrangement links TRBV5-1 to TRBJ2-4, with 8 positions matching TRBD1. The V gene's germline CDR1 is SGHRS and CDR2 YFSETQ. The CDR3 runs to 16 residues. V was pared by 2 bases and J by 2 bases, with 6 bases of the junction left unmatched. The CDR3 nucleotides read TGCGCCAGCAGCTTAGGGACAGGTAGAACCAAAAACATTCAGTACTTC. Protein: CASSLGTGRTKNIQYF.

The chain employs TRBV12-3 or TRBV12-4 and TRBJ2-7, with a weak D call TRBD1 (6 bases). The CDR3 length is 13 residues. V dropped 5 bases and J dropped 1 base, with 9 bases sitting between them. CDR3 bases: TGTGCCAGCAGTAGGACAGCTTCCTACGAGCAGTACTTC. It is translated as CASSRTASYEQYF.

V gene TRBV27 combines with J gene TRBJ2-6; the match to TRBD1 covers 9 bases. The CDR3 contains 17 residues. V lost 3 bases and J lost 3; bases outside the gene matches: 6. Germline V gene data show CDR1 as MNHEY and CDR2 as SMNVEV (reference sequence). CDR3 residues: CASSFIQGARGANVLTF. The CDR3 nucleotides read TGTGCCAGCAGTTTCATACAGGGGGCGCGTGGGGCCAACGTCCTGACTTTC.

The chain recombines TRBV5-4 with TRBJ1-2; D remains unclear. The germline V and J ends were trimmed by 6 bases and 5 bases, with 11 bases remaining between them. In germline, CDR1 is SGHNT, CDR2 YYREEE (reference sequence). This CDR3 comprises 12 residues. The CDR3 here is CASKGRPYGYTF. As DNA, the CDR3 is TGTGCCAGCAAAGGCAGGCCGTATGGCTACACCTTC.